The entry below gives a single T cell receptor beta chain sequence along with its context. This specimen comes from a study of OX40 agonist ivuxolimab in advanced cancers. Generated by immunoSEQ multiplex PCR, the TCRdb table keeps only in-frame clones and is missing some. The table lists under 75,000 clones, approximately 91% of them singletons. The CDR3 extends over 14 amino acids. V was cut by 3 bases and J by 1 base, with 10 bases left in between. CDR1 and CDR2 from the germline V gene are MGHRA and YSYEKL. The genes are TRBV4-1 and TRBJ2-7, with a tentative D call TRBD1 (5 bases). The source was CD4+ or CD8+ T cells sorted from blood, collected in a trial of the OX40 agonist ivuxolimab. This clonotype was sampled from an adult with an advanced solid tumor such as melanoma, head and neck, liver or kidney cancer. CDR3 sequence (DNA): TGCGCCAGCAGCCAGGGGAAGGGGTCCTACGAGCAGTACTTC. Its protein product is CASSQGKGSYEQYF.